This T cell receptor (beta chain) came from a study of blood T cell repertoires in COVID-19. Study in general: Collection of acute and convalescent COVID-19 samples took place in the United States, Italy and Spain. Sources were T cells, B-cell-depleted T cells, or PBMCs; the material itself was cDNA or gDNA.

This CDR3 has 15 residues. The germline CDR1 and CDR2 sequences are SGHRS and YFSETQ. Trimming shortened V by 3 bases and J by 9 bases, and 16 bases separated the two germline ends. Per the original data handling: It was from reference gene primer amplification that nucleated cell counts were estimated. Sequencing used immunoSEQ multiplex PCR; TCRdb keeps in-frame clones, though not all of them. Clone size and the V and J calls come from that table; the DNA yielded D and trimming. This table holds approximately 190,000 clones, around 84% found once. This sequence originates from a man aged 25-45 years with active or convalescent COVID-19. The V call is TRBV5-1, the J call TRBJ1-6; weak D call: TRBD1 (5 bases). Sequencing was carried out using peripheral blood. The CDR3 sequence: CASSSPDAGISPLHF. CDR3 DNA sequence: TGCGCCAGCAGCTCACCTGATGCAGGGATTTCACCCCTCCACTTT.